These 9 T cell receptor beta chains were sequenced from one sample in a study of T-cell memory formation after mild COVID-19 (dated by TCRdb to the early 2020s). Libraries were prepared through 5' RACE. Sequencing used an Illumina NovaSeq 6000. TCRdb itself trimmed the public reads at Q25 with fastp, ran MiXCR and retained productive beta chains. CDR3 protein duplicates are merged, each entry listing the most common genes and DNA. This sample has 150,000 or so distinct CDR3 sequences in its table, and almost 25% of those were observed once. The ten largest clones capture around 22% of the sample. The sequenced material came from PBMCs or a T cell subset sorted from them (not recorded which). The receptors originated from an adult woman who had mild COVID-19 (a few samples of this study predate the infection). The sample titles of this study are shuffled in the database, so cell type and time point are left out; the donor was told from shared clones.

The V gene is TRBV7-9, the J gene TRBJ1-1; the D is unclear. The CDR3 runs to 17 residues. Between the trimmed V and J ends, which lost 6 bases and 0 bases, there was a span of 20 bases. Per the germline V gene, CDR1 is SEHNR and CDR2 is FQNEAQ (reference sequence). The CDR3 DNA sequence: TGTGCCAGCAGTCCTCCCAGCCAGCTTGATATGAACACTGAAGCTTTCTTT. Residues: CASSPPSQLDMNTEAFF.

The rearrangement uses TRBV7-9 and TRBJ2-3, with a possible D match to TRBD1 (6 bases). The CDR3 has 15 amino acids. The ends were cut back, 0 bases at V and 3 bases at J, with 10 bases in the middle. CDR1 and CDR2 from the germline V gene are SEHNR and FQNEAQ (reference sequence). This CDR3 reads CASSLATGRTDTQYF. CDR3 bases: TGTGCCAGCAGCTTAGCGACAGGTCGAACAGATACGCAGTATTTT.

The chain has TRBV7-8 and TRBJ2-3, with a tentative D call TRBD1 (6 bases). Trimming removed 2 bases from V and 13 bases from J, with 13 bases in between. CDR1 is SGHVS, CDR2 FQNEAQ, per germline. CDR3 length equals 12 residues. The CDR3 nucleotides are TGTGCCAGCAGCTTATATGCGACAGGAGAGTATTTT. This translates into CASSLYATGEYF. Using reference TRBV7-8 and TRBJ2-3 for the parts outside the CDR3, the full variable domain is GAGVSQSPRYKVAKRGQDVALRCDPISGHVSLFWYQQALGQGPEFLTYFQNEAQLDKSGLPSDRFFAERPEGSVSTLKIQRTQQEDSAVYLCASSLYATGEYFGPGTRLTVL.

This chain joins TRBV7-9 and TRBJ2-3, with 9 bases fitting TRBD2. The germline CDR1 and CDR2 sequences are SEHNR and FQNEAQ (reference sequence). Trimming at V came to 0 bases and at J to 4 bases, leaving 8 bases not matched to a gene. This CDR3 is 17 amino acids long. CDR3 DNA sequence: TGTGCCAGCAGCTTAGCTCCCCAGCGGGAGGAGGCAGATACGCAGTATTTT. As protein: CASSLAPQREEADTQYF. Full variable domain (rest looked up from reference TRBV7-9 and TRBJ2-3): DTGVSQNPRHKITKRGQNVTFRCDPISEHNRLYWYRQTLGQGPEFLTYFQNEAQLEKSRLLSDRFSAERPKGSFSTLEIQRTEQGDSAMYLCASSLAPQREEADTQYFGPGTRLTVL.

The table lists this clonotype with a few counts. The chain is built from TRBV2 and TRBJ1-1; D unclear. This CDR3 has 14 residues. V gave up 6 bases and J gave up 0 bases, with 11 bases separating them. Germline loops: CDR1 SNHLY, CDR2 FYNNEI. CDR3 coding DNA: TGTGCCAGCAGGGATCTACTCATGAACACTGAAGCTTTCTTT. It translates to CASRDLLMNTEAFF.

The rearrangement links TRBV2 to TRBJ2-1; no reliable D call. Trimming stripped 3 bases from V and 8 bases from J, with 8 bases between. The CDR3 is made up of 12 amino acids. Germline V gene lookup returns CDR1 SNHLY and CDR2 FYNNEI. CDR3: CASSDLVDEQFF. CDR3 in DNA: TGTGCCAGCAGTGACCTAGTAGATGAGCAGTTCTTC.

This clonotype was observed a handful of times. V and J are TRBV19 and TRBJ1-1; 12 bases are a match to TRBD1. The CDR3 totals 16 residues. V was pared by 8 bases and J by 4 bases, with 11 bases of the junction left unmatched. Germline lookup yields CDR1 LNHDA and CDR2 SQIVND (reference sequence). The CDR3 is CASEPGQGALGTEAFF. CDR3 sequence (DNA): TGTGCCAGTGAACCGGGACAGGGGGCTCTGGGCACTGAAGCTTTCTTT.

The chain joins TRBV20-1 to TRBJ2-7; 15 bases agree with TRBD2. CDR1 and CDR2 (germline): DFQATT, SNEGSKA (reference sequence). The CDR3 consists of 17 residues. J gave up 2 bases and V 0 bases, and 5 bases lay outside the gene matches. Written as DNA, the CDR3 is TGCAGTGCTAGAGAACCGGGACTAGCGGGAGGTCCCTACGAGCAGTACTTC. Amino acids: CSAREPGLAGGPYEQYF.

The chain joins TRBV4-1 to TRBJ2-7; 8 bases align to TRBD2. V trimming: 0 bases; J trimming: 0 bases; junction bases outside the gene matches: 4. The CDR3 runs to 16 residues. CDR1 and CDR2 (germline): MGHRA, YSYEKL. For the CDR3, the DNA is TGCGCCAGCAGCCAAGATCTGCGGGGGGTCTCCTACGAGCAGTACTTC. Protein: CASSQDLRGVSYEQYF.